Listed below are T cell receptor beta chains from one sample, sequenced in a study of shared clonotypes between healthy human individuals. Profiled with immunoSEQ multiplex PCR; TCRdb holds only in-frame clones, not every one. Of 2.5 million or so clones listed, approximately 92% are singletons. Sequences were obtained from naive CD4+ T cells sorted from blood. The receptor source for this set is a man between 18 and 29 years old in good health. Both conserved end residues are part of each CDR3. Clone size is shown for a subset of rows, as once, few, many or a class of expanded clone.

>NA|TRBJ2-7|TRBV6-5
CAIRETGNSYEQYF
>NA|TRBJ1-1|TRBV7-2
CASSLVEGVSTEAFF
>NA|TRBJ2-7|TRBV7-9
CASSLNPSGIYEQYF
>NA|TRBJ1-1|TRBV27
CASSFTSAGGNTEAFF
>NA|TRBJ1-2|TRBV6-4
CASRRQEGANYGYTF
>NA|TRBJ1-6|TRBV25-1
CASRDRGEGSPLHF
>NA|TRBJ1-4|TRBV30
CAWSVDGTGPQKLFF
>NA|TRBJ2-7|TRBV21-1
CASSKGVNYEQYF
>NA|TRBJ1-5|TRBV28
CASRRAQGSSRPQHF
>NA|TRBJ2-7|TRBV6-1
CASSLSFAGAYEQYF
>NA|TRBJ2-7|TRBV10-3
CAIMGLPYEQYF
>NA|TRBJ2-1|TRBV28
CASSPLGGGPFNEQFF
>once|NA|TRBV5-1
CASSLAVDRSYEQYF
>once|TRBJ2-2|TRBV7-2
CASSFRQGEGLFF
>once|TRBJ2-7|TRBV7-9
CASTLAGGGYEQYF
>NA|TRBJ2-2|TRBV5-1
CASSLAATGELFF
>NA|TRBJ2-5|TRBV5-1
CASSSMGETQYF
>NA|TRBJ2-5|TRBV9
CASSVGGLQETQYF
>few|TRBJ1-6|TRBV5-5
CASSLAVDSPLHF
>NA|TRBJ2-1|TRBV2
CASSLTPWAEQFF
>NA|NA|TRBV6-5
CASSYSGGLGYEQYF
>NA|TRBJ2-5|TRBV18
CASSPLETQYF
>once|TRBJ1-6|TRBV6-6
CASSRGQVYNSPLHF
>NA|TRBJ2-5|TRBV18
CASSPGLAETQYF
>NA|TRBJ1-3|TRBV5-1
CASSLGDSVVTGNTIYF
>NA|TRBJ2-7|TRBV7-2
CASSPAGGPYEQYF
>NA|TRBJ2-5|TRBV7-2
CASSRAAAGETQYF
>NA|TRBJ1-3|TRBV7-2
CASSQLPLSGNTIYF
>NA|TRBJ2-1|TRBV7-2
CASSSGGSNNEQFF